This T cell receptor beta chain was observed in a study of T cells in Graves' hyperthyroidism and ophthalmopathy. Patients were excluded because of uncontrolled infection, other autoimmune disease, pregnancy or lactation. Based on clinical symptoms, serum thyroxine and TRAb, thyroid ultrasound and orbital computed tomography, diagnoses were reached. This CDR3 region has 11 residues. CDR1 is SQVTM, CDR2 ANQGSEA, per germline. TCR beta CDR3 region amplification was performed from RNA transcripts. With the HTBI primer set, the TCR CDR3 went through a first round of RT-PCR. TCRdb recomputed calls from the multiplex PCR reads with MiXCR, one row per CDR3 protein. Altogether about 540,000 distinct CDR3 sequences are present, just over 45% being singletons, with the ten largest covering around 7.7%.

The sample comprised peripheral blood or thyroid tissue (not recorded which). The V gene is TRBV29-1, the J gene TRBJ1-2; TRBD1 agrees at 7 bases. This sequence originates from a woman between 18 and 30 years old with Graves' hyperthyroidism. CDR3 sequence reads: CRPGQSYGYTF. CDR3 nucleotides: TGCAGACCGGGACAGTCCTATGGCTACACCTTC.